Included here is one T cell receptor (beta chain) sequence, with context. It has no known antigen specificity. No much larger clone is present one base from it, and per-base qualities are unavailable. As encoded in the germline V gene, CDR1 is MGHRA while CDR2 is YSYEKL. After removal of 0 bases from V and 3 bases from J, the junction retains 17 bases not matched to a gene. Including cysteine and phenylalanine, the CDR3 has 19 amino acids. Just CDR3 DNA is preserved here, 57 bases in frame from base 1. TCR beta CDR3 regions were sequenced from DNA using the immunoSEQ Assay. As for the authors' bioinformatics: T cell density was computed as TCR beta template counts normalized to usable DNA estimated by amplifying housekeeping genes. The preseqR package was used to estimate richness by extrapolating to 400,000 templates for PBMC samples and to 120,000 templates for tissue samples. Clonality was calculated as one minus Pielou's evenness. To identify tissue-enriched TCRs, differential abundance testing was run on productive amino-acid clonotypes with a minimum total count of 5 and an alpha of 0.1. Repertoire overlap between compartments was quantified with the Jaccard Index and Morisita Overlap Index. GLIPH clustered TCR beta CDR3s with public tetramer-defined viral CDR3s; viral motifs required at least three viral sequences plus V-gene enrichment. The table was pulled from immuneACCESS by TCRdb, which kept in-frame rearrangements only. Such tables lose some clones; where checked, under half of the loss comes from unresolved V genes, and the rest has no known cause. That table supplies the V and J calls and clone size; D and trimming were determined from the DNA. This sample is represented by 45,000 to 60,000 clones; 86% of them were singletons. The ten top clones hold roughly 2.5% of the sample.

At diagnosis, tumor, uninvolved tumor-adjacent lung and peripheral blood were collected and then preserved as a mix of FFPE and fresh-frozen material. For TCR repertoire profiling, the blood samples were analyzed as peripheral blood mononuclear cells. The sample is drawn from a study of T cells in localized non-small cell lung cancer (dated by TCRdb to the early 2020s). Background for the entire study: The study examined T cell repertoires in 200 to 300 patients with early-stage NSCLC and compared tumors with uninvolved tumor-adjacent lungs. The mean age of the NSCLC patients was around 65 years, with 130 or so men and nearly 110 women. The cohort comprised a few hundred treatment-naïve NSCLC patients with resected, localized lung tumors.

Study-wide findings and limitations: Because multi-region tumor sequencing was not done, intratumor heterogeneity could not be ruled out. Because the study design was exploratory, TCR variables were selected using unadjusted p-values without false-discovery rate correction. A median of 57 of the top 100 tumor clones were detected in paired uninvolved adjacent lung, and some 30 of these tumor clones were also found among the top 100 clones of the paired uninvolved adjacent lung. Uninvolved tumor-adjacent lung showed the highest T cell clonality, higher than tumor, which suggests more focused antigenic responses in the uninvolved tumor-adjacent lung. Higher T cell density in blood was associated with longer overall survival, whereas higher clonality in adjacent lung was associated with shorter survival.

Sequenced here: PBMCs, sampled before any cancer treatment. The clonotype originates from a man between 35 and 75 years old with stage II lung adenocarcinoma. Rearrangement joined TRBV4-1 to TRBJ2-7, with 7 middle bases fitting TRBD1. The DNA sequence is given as TGCGCCAGCAGCCAAGATCCCTTTCCAACAGGGGTAAACTACTACGAGCAGTACTTC. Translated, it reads CASSQDPFPTGVNYYEQYF.